This TCR beta chain was retrieved from a study of blood T cells in healthy people across ages. Donors were systemically healthy Caucasian individuals from Russia aged roughly 6 to 100 years. V was pared by 10 bases and J by 3 bases, with 19 bases between. The CDR3 covers 14 residues. A J-beta primer mix and a sample-barcoded 5' primer were used in a second PCR of roughly 7 to 12 cycles. Each cDNA was tagged by a template-switch adaptor containing 12 random nucleotides. TCRdb re-called the 5' RACE reads through MiXCR, storing one row per CDR3 protein. Of 2 million or so distinct CDR3 sequences listed, roughly 52% are singletons.

The TCR was taken from a woman aged 40-49 years in good health. The sample consisted of blood. The rearrangement joins TRBV12-3 or TRBV12-4 to TRBJ2-7; D is possibly TRBD1 or TRBD2 (6 bases each). CDR3 DNA: TGTGCCACCCGAGGAGGGGGGCAATACTACGAGCAGTACTTC. Translation: CATRGGGQYYEQYF.